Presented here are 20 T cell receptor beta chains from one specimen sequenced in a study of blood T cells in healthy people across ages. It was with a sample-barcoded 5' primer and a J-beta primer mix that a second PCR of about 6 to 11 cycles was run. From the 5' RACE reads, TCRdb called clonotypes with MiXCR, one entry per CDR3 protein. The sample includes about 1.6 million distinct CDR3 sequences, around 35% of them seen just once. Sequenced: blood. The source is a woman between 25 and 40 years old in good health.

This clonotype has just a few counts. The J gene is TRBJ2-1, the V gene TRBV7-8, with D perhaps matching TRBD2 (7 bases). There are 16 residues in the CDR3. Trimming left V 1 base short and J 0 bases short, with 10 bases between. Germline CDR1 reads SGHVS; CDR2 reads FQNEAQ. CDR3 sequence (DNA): TGTGCCAGCAGCTTAGATCGGGGGGCCTCCTACAATGAGCAGTTCTTC. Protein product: CASSLDRGASYNEQFF.

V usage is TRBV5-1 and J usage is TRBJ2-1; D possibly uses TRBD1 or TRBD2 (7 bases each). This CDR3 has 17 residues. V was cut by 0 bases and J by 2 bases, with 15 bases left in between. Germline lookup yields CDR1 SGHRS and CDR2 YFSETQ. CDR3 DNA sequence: TGCGCCAGCAGCTTGGTTACCAGGGGGGGGACCTACAATGAGCAGTTCTTC. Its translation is CASSLVTRGGTYNEQFF.

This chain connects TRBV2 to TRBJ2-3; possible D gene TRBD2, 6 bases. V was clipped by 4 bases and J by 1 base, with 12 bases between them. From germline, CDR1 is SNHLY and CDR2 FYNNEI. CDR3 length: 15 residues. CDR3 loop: CASSGGGARTDTQYF. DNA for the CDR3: TGTGCCAGCAGTGGGGGCGGGGCCCGCACAGATACGCAGTATTTT.

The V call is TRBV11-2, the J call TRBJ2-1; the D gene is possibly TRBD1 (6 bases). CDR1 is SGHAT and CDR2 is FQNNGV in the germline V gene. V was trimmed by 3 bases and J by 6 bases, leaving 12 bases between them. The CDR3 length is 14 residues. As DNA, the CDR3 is TGTGCCAGCAGCTTGAGGGGACAAAGCAATGAGCAGTTCTTC. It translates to CASSLRGQSNEQFF.

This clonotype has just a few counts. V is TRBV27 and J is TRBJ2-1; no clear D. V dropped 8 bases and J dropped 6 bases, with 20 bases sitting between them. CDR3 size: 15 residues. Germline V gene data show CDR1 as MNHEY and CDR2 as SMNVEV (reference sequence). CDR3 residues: CASGPVPWAFNEQFF. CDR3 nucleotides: TGTGCCAGCGGTCCGGTTCCTTGGGCTTTCAATGAGCAGTTCTTC.

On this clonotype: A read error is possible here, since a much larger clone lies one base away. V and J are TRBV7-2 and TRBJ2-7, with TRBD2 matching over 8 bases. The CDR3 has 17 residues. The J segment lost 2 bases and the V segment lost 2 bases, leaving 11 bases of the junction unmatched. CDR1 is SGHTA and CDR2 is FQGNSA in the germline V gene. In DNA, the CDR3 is TGTGCCAGCAGCTTACCAAAGGGGGGACTAGTAGCCTACGAGCAGTACTTC. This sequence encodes CASSLPKGGLVAYEQYF.

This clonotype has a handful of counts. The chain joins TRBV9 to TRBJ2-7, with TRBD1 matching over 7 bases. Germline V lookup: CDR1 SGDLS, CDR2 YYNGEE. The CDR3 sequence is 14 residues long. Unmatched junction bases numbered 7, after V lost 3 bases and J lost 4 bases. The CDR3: CASSDGDSRYEQYF. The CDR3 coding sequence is TGTGCCAGCAGCGATGGGGACAGCAGATACGAGCAGTACTTC.

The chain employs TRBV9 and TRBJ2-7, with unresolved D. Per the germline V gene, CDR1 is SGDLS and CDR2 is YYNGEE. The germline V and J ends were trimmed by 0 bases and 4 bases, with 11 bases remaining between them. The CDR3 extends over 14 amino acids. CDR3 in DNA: TGTGCCAGCAGCGTAGCTCCAGAGCCATACGAGCAGTACTTC. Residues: CASSVAPEPYEQYF.

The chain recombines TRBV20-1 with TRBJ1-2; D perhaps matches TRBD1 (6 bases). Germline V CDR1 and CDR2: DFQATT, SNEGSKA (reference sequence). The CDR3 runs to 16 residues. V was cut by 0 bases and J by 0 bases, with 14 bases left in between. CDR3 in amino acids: CSAREPGELSNYGYTF. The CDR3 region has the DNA TGCAGTGCTAGAGAACCAGGGGAGCTTTCTAACTATGGCTACACCTTC.

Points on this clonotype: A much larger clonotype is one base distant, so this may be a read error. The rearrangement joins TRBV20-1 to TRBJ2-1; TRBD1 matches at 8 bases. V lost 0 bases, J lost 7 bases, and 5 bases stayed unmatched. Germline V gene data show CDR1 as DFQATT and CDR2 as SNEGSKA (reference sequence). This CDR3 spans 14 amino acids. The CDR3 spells CSARDPRGQNEQFF. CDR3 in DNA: TGCAGTGCTAGAGATCCCAGGGGGCAGAATGAGCAGTTCTTC.

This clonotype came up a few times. In DNA, the CDR3 is TGCGCCAGCAGCCAAGATGTGACAGGGATCAACGAGCAGTACTTC. Encoded protein: CASSQDVTGINEQYF. The chain carries TRBV4-1 and TRBJ2-7; TRBD1 aligns across 7 bases. Germline V gives CDR1 MGHRA, CDR2 YSYEKL. After removal of 0 bases from V and 5 bases from J, the junction contained 7 bases not matched to a gene. The CDR3 is 15 residues long.

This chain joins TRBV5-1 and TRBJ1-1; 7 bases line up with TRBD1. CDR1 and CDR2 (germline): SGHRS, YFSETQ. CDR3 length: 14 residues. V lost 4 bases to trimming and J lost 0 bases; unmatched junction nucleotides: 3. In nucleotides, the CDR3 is TGCGCCAGCAGCAAGGGGACAGTGAACACTGAAGCTTTCTTT. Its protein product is CASSKGTVNTEAFF. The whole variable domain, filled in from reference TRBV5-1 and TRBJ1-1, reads KAGVTQTPRYLIKTRGQQVTLSCSPISGHRSVSWYQQTPGQGLQFLFEYFSETQRNKGNFPGRFSGRQFSNSRSEMNVSTLELGDSALYLCASSKGTVNTEAFFGQGTRLTVV.

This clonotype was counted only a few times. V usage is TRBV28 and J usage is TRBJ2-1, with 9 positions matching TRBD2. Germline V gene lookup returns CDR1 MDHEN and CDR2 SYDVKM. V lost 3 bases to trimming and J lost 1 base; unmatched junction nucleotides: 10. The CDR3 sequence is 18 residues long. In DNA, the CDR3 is TGTGCCAGCAGTTTGACGTTTCTAGCGGGGTTATCCTACAATGAGCAGTTCTTC. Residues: CASSLTFLAGLSYNEQFF.

The CDR3 sequence is CASSLLEGAKTQYF. CDR3 nucleotides: TGTGCCAGCAGTTTATTAGAGGGGGCGAAGACCCAGTACTTC. The chain links TRBV27 to TRBJ2-7, with 7 bases matching TRBD1. The better agreement between TRBJ2-5 and the DNA end casts doubt on the J call. This CDR3 is 14 amino acids long. Germline lookup yields CDR1 MNHEY and CDR2 SMNVEV (reference sequence).

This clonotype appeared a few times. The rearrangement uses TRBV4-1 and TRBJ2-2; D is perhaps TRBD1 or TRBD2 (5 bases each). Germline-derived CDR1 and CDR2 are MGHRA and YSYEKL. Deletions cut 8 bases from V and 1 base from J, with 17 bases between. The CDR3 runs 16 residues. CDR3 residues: CASGLPGTQNTGELFF. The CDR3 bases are TGCGCCAGCGGACTTCCCGGGACCCAGAACACCGGGGAGCTGTTTTTT.

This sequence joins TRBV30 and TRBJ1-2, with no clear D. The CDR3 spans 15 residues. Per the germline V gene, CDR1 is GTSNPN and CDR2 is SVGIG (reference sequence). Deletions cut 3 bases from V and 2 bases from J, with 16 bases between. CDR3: CAWRSDGYPNYGYTF. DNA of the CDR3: TGTGCCTGGAGGTCTGACGGCTACCCCAACTATGGCTACACCTTC.

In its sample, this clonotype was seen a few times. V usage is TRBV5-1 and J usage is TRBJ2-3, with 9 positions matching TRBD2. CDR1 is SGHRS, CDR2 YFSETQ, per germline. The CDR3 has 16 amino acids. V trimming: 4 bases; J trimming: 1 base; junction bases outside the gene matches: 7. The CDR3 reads CASSPNLAGGTDTQYF. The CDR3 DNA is TGCGCCAGCAGCCCGAATTTAGCGGGAGGCACAGATACGCAGTATTTT. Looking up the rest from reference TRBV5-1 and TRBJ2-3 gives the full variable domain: KAGVTQTPRYLIKTRGQQVTLSCSPISGHRSVSWYQQTPGQGLQFLFEYFSETQRNKGNFPGRFSGRQFSNSRSEMNVSTLELGDSALYLCASSPNLAGGTDTQYFGPGTRLTVL.

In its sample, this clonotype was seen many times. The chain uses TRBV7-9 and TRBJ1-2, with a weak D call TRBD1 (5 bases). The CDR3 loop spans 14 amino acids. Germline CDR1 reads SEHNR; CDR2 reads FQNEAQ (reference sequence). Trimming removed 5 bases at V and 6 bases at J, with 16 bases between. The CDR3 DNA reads TGTGCCAGCAGCGCTCCAGAGGGGCTCAATGGCTACACCTTC. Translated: CASSAPEGLNGYTF.

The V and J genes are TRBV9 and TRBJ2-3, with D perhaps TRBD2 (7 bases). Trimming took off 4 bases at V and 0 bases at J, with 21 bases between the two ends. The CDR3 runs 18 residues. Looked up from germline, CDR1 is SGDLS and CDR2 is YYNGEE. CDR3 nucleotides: TGTGCCAGCAGCCCCGGCGGGCGGGGGCCATCTAGCACAGATACGCAGTATTTT. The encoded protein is CASSPGGRGPSSTDTQYF. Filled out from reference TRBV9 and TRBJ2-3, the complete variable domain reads DSGVTQTPKHLITATGQRVTLRCSPRSGDLSVYWYQQSLDQGLQFLIQYYNGEERAKGNILERFSAQQFPDLHSELNLSSLELGDSALYFCASSPGGRGPSSTDTQYFGPGTRLTVL.

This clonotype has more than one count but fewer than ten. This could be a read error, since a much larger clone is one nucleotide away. CDR3 nucleotides: TGTGCCTCCGATAGCGATAGCGCAGATACGCAGTATTTT. Translation gives CASDSDSADTQYF. The chain recombines TRBV10-3 with TRBJ2-3; a weak D match, TRBD2 (5 bases). There are 13 residues in the CDR3. From germline, CDR1 is ENHRY and CDR2 SYGVKD. Trimming removed 11 bases from V and 4 bases from J, with 16 bases in between.